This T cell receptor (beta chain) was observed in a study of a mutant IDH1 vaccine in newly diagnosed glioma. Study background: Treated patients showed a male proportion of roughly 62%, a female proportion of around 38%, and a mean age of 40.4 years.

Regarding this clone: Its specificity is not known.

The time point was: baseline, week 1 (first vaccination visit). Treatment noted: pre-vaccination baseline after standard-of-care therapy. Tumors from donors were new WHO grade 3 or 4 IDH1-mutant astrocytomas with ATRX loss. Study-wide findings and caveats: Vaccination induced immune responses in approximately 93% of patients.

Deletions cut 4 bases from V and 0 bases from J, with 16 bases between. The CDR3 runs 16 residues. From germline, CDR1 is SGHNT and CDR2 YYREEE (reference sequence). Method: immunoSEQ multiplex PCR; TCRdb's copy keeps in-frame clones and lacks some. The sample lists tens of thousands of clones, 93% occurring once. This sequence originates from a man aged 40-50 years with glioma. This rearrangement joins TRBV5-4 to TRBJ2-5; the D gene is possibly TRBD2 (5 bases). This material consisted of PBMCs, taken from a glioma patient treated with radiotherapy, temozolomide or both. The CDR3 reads CASSPGGGENQETQYF. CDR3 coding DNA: TGTGCCAGCAGCCCGGGTGGTGGGGAGAACCAAGAGACCCAGTACTTC.